This T cell receptor beta chain was sequenced in a study of PD-L1 blockade in urothelial cancer. For the study at large: Atezolizumab at 1,200 mg intravenously every 3 weeks was started by patients in the mid-2010s. Median T cell yield from blood was about 150,000. Of approximately 30 patients, some 25 were males with bladder-origin urothelial cancer.

Germline V CDR1 and CDR2: SGHRS, YFSETQ. This CDR3 is built from 14 residues. Germline trimming cut 2 bases from V and 4 bases from J; bases unmatched to any gene: 4. This clone appeared a single time. TCRdb's table, derived via immunoSEQ multiplex PCR, lists solely in-frame clones and lacks some. The sample has more than 35,000 clones; around four fifths are singletons. Documented time point: pretreatment peripheral blood. This specimen was PBMCs, taken around atezolizumab (anti-PD-L1) treatment. The genes are TRBV5-1 and TRBJ2-3, with 7 bases that match TRBD1. This receptor was identified in a man older than 75 with urothelial cancer. In nucleotides, the CDR3 is TGCGCCAGCAGCTTTGGACAGGCTGCAGATACGCAGTATTTT. This sequence encodes CASSFGQAADTQYF.